This TCR beta chain was sequenced in a study of shared clonotypes between healthy human individuals. The wider study: CD4 naive and CD4 memory each took three plates per donor, while CD8 naive took two and CD8 memory one. Study-wide results and limits: Clonotypes shared by all four sorted-subset donors had higher generation probabilities than non-shared clonotypes.

An approximately 200 ng quantity of DNA, tens of thousands of T cell genomes, went into the sorted-subset replicate PCRs. Using immunoSEQ multiplex PCR, the repertoire was profiled, and TCRdb retains in-frame clones only, with some absent. The sample includes hundreds of thousands of clones, around four fifths of them seen just once. This clone was counted once. The target antigen is unknown. The germline V gene has CDR1 SNHLY and CDR2 FYNNEI. V shed 4 bases, J shed 2 bases, and the junction held 5 bases outside the gene matches. The length of the CDR3 is 15 residues. The sample comprised memory CD4+ T cells sorted from blood. Subset of the sample: CD45RA-negative fraction. V and J are TRBV2 and TRBJ2-7; 10 bases map to TRBD1. The sequence was collected from a woman under 40 in good health. This chain's CDR3 is CASSVMGQGTYEQYF. The CDR3 DNA reads as TGTGCCAGCAGTGTTATGGGACAGGGGACCTACGAGCAGTACTTC.